This TCR beta chain was observed in a study of OX40 agonist ivuxolimab in advanced cancers. At the level of the study: Melanoma, hepatocellular carcinoma, head and neck or renal cell cancer occurred in dose-escalation patients. With a range of about 23 to 85, age averaged 60 years, and nearly 85% were male.

This clone was counted once. TCRdb's copy holds only in-frame clones and misses some; the assay was immunoSEQ multiplex PCR. Seen here are some 64,000 clones, 92% observed once, and the top ten hold 23%. Blood draws occurred at baseline, cycle 4 day 1, and cycle 7 day 1. This clonotype was sampled from an adult with an advanced solid tumor such as melanoma, head and neck, liver or kidney cancer. This sample comprised CD4+ or CD8+ T cells sorted from blood, obtained in a trial of the OX40 agonist ivuxolimab.

CDR3 sequence: CASSPRDSANEKLFF. The CDR3 DNA reads TGTGCCAGTAGTCCGCGGGACAGCGCCAATGAAAAACTGTTTTTT. This chain connects TRBV19 to TRBJ1-4, with TRBD1 identical over 7 bases. This CDR3 is 15 amino acids long. Germline lookup yields CDR1 LNHDA and CDR2 SQIVND (reference sequence). Trimming took 5 bases from V and 5 from J; bases not matched to a gene: 8.